This T cell receptor (beta chain) was captured in a study of blood T cell repertoires in COVID-19. Study summary: From the United States, Italy and Spain came samples of acute and convalescent COVID-19. PBMCs, B-cell-depleted T cells, or T cells provided the cDNA or gDNA that made up the material.

This clone has only a few counts. Per the study methods: Scientists estimated how many nucleated cells there were by amplifying reference gene primers. Assay: immunoSEQ multiplex PCR; the TCRdb copy retains only in-frame clones and omits some. V and J calls and clone size are given by that table; D and trimming were obtained from the DNA. The table shows about 300,000 clones, with about 87% occurring only once. The sequence was obtained from a man aged 65 to 85 with acute or convalescent COVID-19. The sequenced sample consisted of peripheral blood.

CDR3 loop: CASSKTSGRVYEQYF. The CDR3 DNA is TGTGCCAGCAGCAAGACTAGCGGGAGAGTCTACGAGCAGTACTTC. The rearrangement joins TRBV11-2 to TRBJ2-7; 12 bases match TRBD2. V shed 5 bases and J 3 bases; nucleotides not matched to a gene: 5. The germline V gene has CDR1 SGHAT and CDR2 FQNNGV. The CDR3 runs 15 residues.